This passage covers 27 T cell receptor beta chains from one sample sequenced in a study of T cell changes during pregnancy in multiple sclerosis. Assay: immunoSEQ multiplex PCR; the TCRdb copy retains only in-frame clones and omits some. There are some 58,000 clones in the sample; around 97% occur only once, and 2% to 2.5% lies in the top ten. The sequences come from CD8+ T cells from peripheral blood mononuclear cells, collected after pregnancy. The receptors here all came from a female donor with multiple sclerosis, enrolled in a pregnancy study.

The chain links TRBV5-1 to TRBJ1-1, with a weak D call TRBD1 (5 bases). The CDR3 is made up of 14 amino acids. Trimming cost V 1 base and J 1 base, with 8 bases left between them. Germline V lookup: CDR1 SGHRS, CDR2 YFSETQ. In nucleotides, the CDR3 is TGCGCCAGCAGCTTGTCCGGGGGGAACACTGAAGCTTTCTTT. Translated: CASSLSGGNTEAFF.

This clone showed up just once. J is TRBJ1-4 and V is TRBV18; TRBD1 matches 8 bases. CDR1 KGHSH and CDR2 LQKENI come from the germline V gene. The CDR3 consists of 16 residues. V trimming: 2 bases; J trimming: 3 bases; junction bases outside the gene matches: 5. The DNA for the CDR3 is TGTGCCAGCTCACCAGCGGGACAGGCTTCTAATGAAAAACTGTTTTTT. It is translated as CASSPAGQASNEKLFF.

The chain has TRBV5-1 and TRBJ2-7; possibly TRBD2 for D (6 bases). V lost 5 bases, J lost 8 bases, and 32 bases lay in between. This CDR3 spans 18 amino acids. Germline V gene data show CDR1 as SGHRS and CDR2 as YFSETQ. The CDR3 bases are TGCGCCAGCAGGTTTGCTAGCGAGGTCCAGCCGTATGTGACCAAGCAGTACTTC. Amino acid sequence: CASRFASEVQPYVTKQYF.

The chain recombines TRBV14 with TRBJ1-1; D remains unclear. The CDR3 consists of 15 residues. Looked up from germline, CDR1 is SGHDN and CDR2 is FVKESK. Trimming removed 4 bases from V and 0 bases from J, with 12 bases in between. The CDR3 here is CASSPLQLLNTEAFF. The CDR3 nucleotides read TGTGCCAGCAGCCCTCTACAGTTACTGAACACTGAAGCTTTCTTT.

The V gene is TRBV2, the J gene TRBJ1-1; the D gene is possibly TRBD1 (5 bases). Trimming cost V 6 bases and J 10 bases, with 12 bases left between them. The CDR3 is made up of 11 amino acids. In germline, CDR1 is SNHLY, CDR2 FYNNEI. The CDR3 loop is CASSATGGAFF. CDR3 coding DNA: TGTGCCAGCAGCGCGACGGGGGGAGCTTTCTTT.

The chain combines TRBV15 with TRBJ2-5, with D tentatively TRBD1 (5 bases). The CDR3 covers 17 residues. Germline loops: CDR1 LNHNV, CDR2 YYDKDF (reference sequence). Trimming removed 0 bases at V and 5 bases at J, with 19 bases between. The DNA of the CDR3 is TGTGCCACCAGCAGAGAACCCGAACGTATTTCAGGGGAGACCCAGTACTTC. Amino acids: CATSREPERISGETQYF.

The chain is built from TRBV14 and TRBJ2-5; D perhaps matches TRBD2 (5 bases). Germline lookup yields CDR1 SGHDN and CDR2 FVKESK. Trimming shortened V by 2 bases and J by 3 bases, and 16 bases separated the two germline ends. This CDR3 contains 16 residues. The CDR3 DNA reads as TGTGCCAGCAGCCAAATCGTCGGGTGGGGAGAAGAGACCCAGTACTTC. This encodes CASSQIVGWGEETQYF.

The gene calls are TRBV27 and TRBJ2-7; perhaps TRBD2 as D (5 bases). Trimming pared 6 bases from V and 3 bases from J, leaving 12 bases between. This CDR3 has 13 residues. Per the germline V gene, CDR1 is MNHEY and CDR2 is SMNVEV (reference sequence). The CDR3: CASSPGLHYEQYF. The DNA of the CDR3 is TGTGCCAGCAGCCCCGGACTCCACTACGAGCAGTACTTC.

This clone was picked up one time. The J gene is TRBJ2-7, the V gene TRBV19; TRBD1 matches 9 bases. The CDR3 loop spans 16 amino acids. The germline CDR1 and CDR2 sequences are LNHDA and SQIVND (reference sequence). V lost 1 base, J lost 6 bases, and 10 bases stayed unmatched. The CDR3 protein is CASSIGATGGNPEQYF. For the CDR3, the DNA is TGTGCCAGTAGTATAGGGGCGACAGGGGGTAATCCCGAGCAGTACTTC.

The chain links TRBV11-2 to TRBJ2-7; possible D gene TRBD2, 5 bases. The CDR3 is 13 residues long. V was cut by 3 bases and J by 5 bases, with 11 bases left in between. Germline V gene lookup returns CDR1 SGHAT and CDR2 FQNNGV. The CDR3 region has the DNA TGTGCCAGCAGCTTGGAGGTAGTTCACGAGCAGTACTTC. Protein sequence: CASSLEVVHEQYF.

The gene calls are TRBV6-4 and TRBJ2-2; 7 bases agree with TRBD2. J was trimmed by 5 bases and V by 3 bases; bases with no gene match: 3. The length of the CDR3 is 14 residues. The germline CDR1 and CDR2 sequences are MRHNA and SNTAGT. In DNA form, the CDR3 reads TGTGCCAGCAGTGAAAGCGGGACTACCGGGGAGCTGTTTTTT. It yields the protein CASSESGTTGELFF.

The gene calls are TRBV5-6 and TRBJ1-6; D gene ambiguous. Germline CDR1 and CDR2: SGHDT and YYEEEE. The V end was cut by 5 bases, the J end by 0 bases, with 15 bases between. The CDR3 spans 17 residues. DNA for the CDR3: TGTGCCAGCAGTGAACTAGGCGCAGACTCCTATAATTCACCCCTCCACTTT. Its protein product is CASSELGADSYNSPLHF.

The V and J genes are TRBV28 and TRBJ2-2, with D maybe TRBD1 (5 bases). The length of the CDR3 is 16 residues. The germline gives CDR1 MDHEN, CDR2 SYDVKM. V dropped 6 bases and J dropped 6 bases, with 20 bases sitting between them. The CDR3 DNA reads TGTGCCAGCAGAGCCCCGGTGGCAGGGCTTCCCGGGGAGCTGTTTTTT. Translating gives CASRAPVAGLPGELFF. Together with reference TRBV28 and TRBJ2-2, the CDR3 gives the full variable domain: DVKVTQSSRYLVKRTGEKVFLECVQDMDHENMFWYRQDPGLGLRLIYFSYDVKMKEKGDIPEGYSVSREKKERFSLILESASTNQTSMYLCASRAPVAGLPGELFFGEGSRLTVL.

This clone was seen just once. V gene TRBV19 combines with J gene TRBJ1-1, with 8 nucleotides matching TRBD1. The CDR3 loop spans 13 amino acids. V lost 4 bases and J lost 5; bases outside the gene matches: 3. Germline V gives CDR1 LNHDA, CDR2 SQIVND (reference sequence). CDR3: CASSTGGRTEAFF. CDR3 in DNA: TGTGCCAGTAGTACAGGGGGCAGGACTGAAGCTTTCTTT.

The chain is built from TRBV5-6 and TRBJ2-7; 7 positions match TRBD2. Germline CDR1 reads SGHDT; CDR2 reads YYEEEE. This CDR3 is built from 16 residues. With V trimmed by 6 bases and J by 5 bases, 17 bases remained unmatched. The CDR3 DNA follows: TGTGCCAGCATCACAAACGGGGCAGGGAGGGCCCACGAGCAGTACTTC. This gives the protein CASITNGAGRAHEQYF.

The gene calls are TRBV7-6 and TRBJ2-7; the match to TRBD1 covers 10 bases. CDR1 and CDR2 (germline): SGHVS, FNYEAQ. V was clipped by 1 base and J by 3 bases; unmatched bases: 3. The CDR3 has 15 residues. CDR3 DNA: TGTGCCAGCAGCTTAGGACAGGGGGCGAACTACGAGCAGTACTTC. It codes for CASSLGQGANYEQYF. The entire variable domain, with the rest obtained from reference TRBV7-6 and TRBJ2-7, is as follows: GAGVSQSPRYKVTKRGQDVALRCDPISGHVSLYWYRQALGQGPEFLTYFNYEAQQDKSGLPNDRFSAERPEGSISTLTIQRTEQRDSAMYRCASSLGQGANYEQYFGPGTRLTVT.

The rearrangement uses TRBV28 and TRBJ1-1; 8 positions agree with TRBD1. In germline, CDR1 is MDHEN, CDR2 SYDVKM. CDR3 length: 16 amino acids. J lost 1 base, V lost 3 bases, and 7 bases had no gene match. As DNA, the CDR3 is TGTGCCAGCAGTTTTTCCGGACAGGGAAGGAACACTGAAGCTTTCTTT. Encoded protein: CASSFSGQGRNTEAFF.

The chain joins TRBV5-8 to TRBJ2-7; 9 bases map to TRBD1. J gave up 5 bases and V 1 base, and 1 base lay outside the gene matches. The CDR3 is 13 residues long. Germline CDR1 reads SGHTS; CDR2 reads YDEGEE. Here the CDR3 reads CASSLTGGHEQYF. CDR3 coding DNA: TGTGCCAGCAGCTTGACAGGGGGCCACGAGCAGTACTTC.

The rearrangement joins TRBV6-6 to TRBJ2-1, with D uncertain. Germline loops: CDR1 MNHNY, CDR2 SVGAGI (reference sequence). The CDR3 totals 13 residues. Trimming took 8 bases from V and 0 from J, leaving 8 bases between them. This chain's CDR3 is CASVMSSYNEQFF. The CDR3, as DNA: TGTGCCAGCGTTATGAGCTCCTACAATGAGCAGTTCTTC.

The V call is TRBV19, the J call TRBJ2-1; weak D call: TRBD2 (6 bases). V gave up 6 bases and J gave up 4 bases, with 10 bases separating them. The CDR3 length is 13 residues. The germline CDR1 and CDR2 sequences are LNHDA and SQIVND (reference sequence). For the CDR3, the DNA is TGTGCCAGTAGCCGGGACTTGTACAATGAGCAGTTCTTC. This gives the protein CASSRDLYNEQFF.

The chain carries TRBV7-2 and TRBJ2-3, with 7 bases lining up with TRBD2. The CDR3 runs 15 residues. Germline V CDR1 and CDR2: SGHTA, FQGNSA. V lost 3 bases, J lost 0 bases, and 3 bases stayed unmatched. The CDR3 spells CASSLRDYSTDTQYF. The CDR3 bases are TGTGCCAGCAGCTTGAGGGACTACAGCACAGATACGCAGTATTTT.

The rearrangement joins TRBV4-3 to TRBJ2-1; 8 nucleotides align to TRBD1. This CDR3 has 16 residues. With V trimmed by 5 bases and J by 6 bases, 12 bases remained unmatched. The germline V gene encodes CDR1 LGHNA and CDR2 YSLEER. The CDR3 region has the DNA TGCGCCAGCAGCTCGGCCACAGGGGGTTTGGGCAATGAGCAGTTCTTC. Its protein product is CASSSATGGLGNEQFF.

The V and J genes are TRBV27 and TRBJ1-1; D gene uncertain. The CDR3 length is 14 residues. Germline V gene sequence: CDR1 MNHEY, CDR2 SMNVEV (reference sequence). V lost 2 bases and J lost 4, with 11 bases in between. CDR3 amino acids: CASSLNPLGTEAFF. CDR3 nucleotide sequence: TGTGCCAGCAGTTTAAACCCCCTCGGCACTGAAGCTTTCTTT.

CDR3 bases: TGCGCCAGCAGCTTGGACTGGGGAGATTCACCCCTCCACTTT. Amino acid sequence: CASSLDWGDSPLHF. The chain combines TRBV5-1 with TRBJ1-6; D is undetermined. The germline gives CDR1 SGHRS, CDR2 YFSETQ. The CDR3 length is 14 residues. V was cut by 0 bases and J by 8 bases, with 9 bases left in between.

The rearrangement uses TRBV9 and TRBJ2-1; a weak D match, TRBD2 (6 bases). This CDR3 spans 12 amino acids. V lost 3 bases and J lost 6, with 7 bases in between. Looked up from germline, CDR1 is SGDLS and CDR2 is YYNGEE. The CDR3 loop is CASSGGVNEQFF. The CDR3 DNA reads TGTGCCAGCAGCGGCGGGGTCAATGAGCAGTTCTTC.

This clone has a single count. The rearrangement uses TRBV25-1 and TRBJ2-7, with 7 bases that match TRBD1. V shed 7 bases and J 2 bases; nucleotides not matched to a gene: 14. The CDR3 runs to 16 residues. Germline assignment: CDR1 MGHDK and CDR2 SYGVNS. CDR3 sequence (DNA): TGTGCCAGCAATGCTTTCGGACAGGACGGAACCTACGAGCAGTACTTC. This sequence encodes CASNAFGQDGTYEQYF.

V gene TRBV27 combines with J gene TRBJ2-7; 9 nucleotides line up with TRBD2. Germline V CDR1 and CDR2: MNHEY, SMNVEV (reference sequence). The CDR3 consists of 15 residues. The V and J ends lost 2 bases and 2 bases, in that order; junction bases with no gene match: 4. DNA for the CDR3: TGTGCCAGCAGTTTAGGGGGACTAGCCCCCTACGAGCAGTACTTC. The encoded protein is CASSLGGLAPYEQYF.